Below, 27 T cell receptor beta chains from the same sample are listed, as sequenced in a study of T cell repertoires in cytomegalovirus infection. These receptors have no known antigen. Each CDR3 protein gets one entry after TCRdb re-called the reads with MiXCR. The top ten hold 12% of the sample, which has 700,000 to 950,000 distinct CDR3 sequences, about 30% seen once. Sequences were derived from cultured CD8+ T cells from PBMCs, sampled from culture after CMV antigen stimulation. The receptors come from a human donor in good health (CMV status not recorded). Some clones in this sample may be carry-over from other donors' samples.

This chain links TRBV6-1 with TRBJ2-7; D possibly uses TRBD1 or TRBD2 (6 bases each). In germline, CDR1 is MNHNS, CDR2 SASEGT. The CDR3 runs 14 residues. The CDR3 DNA reads as TGTGCCAGCACTGAAACGGGGGCCCCCTACGAGCAGTACGTC. Amino acid sequence: CASTETGAPYEQYV.

This clonotype was seen a few times. The rearrangement uses TRBV7-6 and TRBJ2-1; TRBD1 agrees at 7 bases. Trimming at V came to 3 bases and at J to 9 bases, leaving 11 bases not matched to a gene. The CDR3 contains 15 residues. Germline CDR1 SGHVS, CDR2 FNYEAQ. CDR3 sequence reads: CASSFSRQGDIEQFF. CDR3 in DNA: TGTGCCAGCAGCTTTTCTCGGCAGGGGGATATTGAGCAGTTCTTC.

The CDR3 region has the DNA TGTGCCAGCTCACAACGGGGGGCGATTGAAGCTTTCTTT. Amino acids: CASSQRGAIEAFF. The chain combines TRBV18 with TRBJ1-1; D is possibly TRBD1 (6 bases). The germline gives CDR1 KGHSH, CDR2 LQKENI. There are 13 residues in the CDR3. V gave up 4 bases and J gave up 7 bases, with 13 bases separating them.

This clonotype was detected many times. V usage is TRBV4-1 and J usage is TRBJ2-1, with TRBD2 matching 12 bases. Trimming at V came to 2 bases and at J to 6 bases, leaving 5 bases not matched to a gene. The CDR3 has 16 residues. CDR1 MGHRA and CDR2 YSYEKL come from the germline V gene. This CDR3 is CASSQPGLAGFNEQFF. The CDR3 nucleotides are TGCGCCAGCAGCCAACCCGGACTAGCGGGGTTCAATGAGCAGTTCTTC.

The chain is built from TRBV6-2 or TRBV6-3 and TRBJ1-5, with 8 nucleotides matching TRBD1. This CDR3 spans 18 amino acids. Germline V gene sequence: CDR1 MNHEY, CDR2 SVGEGT. V trimming: 2 bases; J trimming: 5 bases; junction bases outside the gene matches: 14. This chain's CDR3 is CASSYPSRDRWGDQPQHF. CDR3 nucleotide sequence: TGTGCCAGCAGTTACCCGTCTAGGGACAGGTGGGGGGATCAGCCCCAGCATTTT.

The genes are TRBV11-2 and TRBJ2-1; 11 bases align to TRBD2. J gave up 7 bases and V 5 bases, and 10 bases lay outside the gene matches. The CDR3 spans 16 residues. Germline-derived CDR1 and CDR2 are SGHAT and FQNNGV. The CDR3 loop reads CASSASGTSGNNEQFF. Written as DNA, the CDR3 is TGTGCCAGCAGCGCTTCCGGGACTAGCGGAAATAATGAGCAGTTCTTC.

The V call is TRBV11-2, the J call TRBJ2-1, with D possibly TRBD1 on 6 matching bases. V was shortened by 5 bases and J by 5 bases, with 13 bases between the two germline ends. The CDR3 has 14 amino acids. CDR1 and CDR2 from the germline V gene are SGHAT and FQNNGV. The CDR3 protein is CASSIRTANNEQFF. CDR3 in DNA: TGTGCCAGCAGCATCCGGACAGCGAACAATGAGCAGTTCTTC.

The chain couples TRBV12-3 or TRBV12-4 to TRBJ2-7; a possible D gene is TRBD1 (6 bases). This CDR3 is 13 amino acids long. V shed 6 bases and J shed 6 bases, with 15 bases lying between them. CDR3 in amino acids: CASSPRGMGEQYF. CDR3 DNA sequence: TGTGCCAGCAGCCCCAGGGGAATGGGCGAGCAGTACTTC.

V gene TRBV10-3 combines with J gene TRBJ2-6; maybe TRBD2 (5 bases). The CDR3 has 19 residues. Trimming cost V 1 base and J 1 base, with 17 bases left between them. CDR1 and CDR2 from the germline V gene are ENHRY and SYGVKD. CDR3 sequence (DNA): TGTGCCATCAGTGAGTGGGCCCCTCGGGAATATTCTGGGGCCAACGTCCTGACTTTC. Residues: CAISEWAPREYSGANVLTF.

The sample holds a few counts of this clonotype. The V gene is TRBV7-9, the J gene TRBJ2-7, with D tentatively TRBD1 (5 bases). CDR1 SEHNR and CDR2 FQNEAQ come from the germline V gene (reference sequence). The CDR3 consists of 15 residues. V shed 2 bases and J shed 5 bases, with 16 bases lying between them. The CDR3 DNA reads as TGTGCCAGCAGCTTAAGGCAGGGCGCCGCTAACGAGCAGTACGTC. Its translation: CASSLRQGAANEQYV.

For the CDR3, the DNA is TGTGCCAGCAGTGAGAAGCGGGGGGGTATCTATGAGCAGTTCTTC. Translation gives CASSEKRGGIYEQFF. J is TRBJ2-1 and V is TRBV6-1, with 10 bases that match TRBD2. The germline V gene encodes CDR1 MNHNS and CDR2 SASEGT. CDR3 length: 15 residues. V shed 3 bases, J shed 8 bases, and the junction held 7 bases outside the gene matches.

This clonotype was seen ten or more times. V gene TRBV7-6 combines with J gene TRBJ1-6; D remains unclear. Looked up from germline, CDR1 is SGHVS and CDR2 is FNYEAQ. Trimming took off 0 bases at V and 4 bases at J, with 7 bases between the two ends. The CDR3 has 15 residues. The CDR3 DNA reads as TGTGCCAGCAGCTTAGCAACAGATTATAATTCACCCCTCCACTTT. It is translated as CASSLATDYNSPLHF.

V gene TRBV29-1 combines with J gene TRBJ1-2; TRBD1 matches at 8 bases. In germline, CDR1 is SQVTM, CDR2 ANQGSEA. The CDR3 contains 14 residues. J gave up 4 bases and V 3 bases, and 7 bases lay outside the gene matches. DNA for the CDR3: TGCAGCGTTGACGAAGGACAGGGAGTCTATGGCTACACCTTC. Protein product: CSVDEGQGVYGYTF.

The genes are TRBV19 and TRBJ2-1; D remains unclear. V was shortened by 3 bases and J by 3 bases, with 12 bases between the two germline ends. Germline loops: CDR1 LNHDA, CDR2 SQIVND (reference sequence). This CDR3 region has 15 residues. The DNA for the CDR3 is TGTGCCAGTAGTATGGGCAGCGCCTACTACAATGAGCAGTTCTTC. This gives the protein CASSMGSAYYNEQFF. Full variable domain (remainder filled in from reference TRBV19 and TRBJ2-1): DGGITQSPKYLFRKEGQNVTLSCEQNLNHDAMYWYRQDPGQGLRLIYYSQIVNDFQKGDIAEGYSVSREKKESFPLTVTSAQKNPTAFYLCASSMGSAYYNEQFFGPGTRLTVL.

As for this clonotype: A much larger clone differs from this one at a single base, so this may be a read error. J is TRBJ2-5 and V is TRBV7-8, with 8 bases fitting TRBD2. The CDR3 covers 16 residues. CDR1 is SGHVS and CDR2 is FQNEAQ in the germline V gene. The V segment lost 1 base and the J segment 1 base; nucleotides outside the gene matches: 5. CDR3 residues: CASSLVGGGAQETQYF. The CDR3 DNA follows: TGTGCCAGCAGCTTAGTCGGGGGGGGTGCCCAAGAGACCCAGTACTTC.

This clonotype was counted many times. V and J are TRBV12-3 or TRBV12-4 and TRBJ1-3; D unresolved. This CDR3 contains 10 residues. Trimming removed 8 bases from V and 4 bases from J, with 3 bases in between. The CDR3 reads CASGGNTIYF. The CDR3 region has the DNA TGTGCCAGCGGGGGAAACACCATATATTTT.

V and J are TRBV19 and TRBJ2-2; unclear D gene. CDR1 and CDR2 from the germline V gene are LNHDA and SQIVND (reference sequence). This CDR3 contains 12 residues. Trimming shortened V by 8 bases and J by 1 base, and 5 bases separated the two germline ends. The DNA for the CDR3 is TGTGCCAGTGAACAGAACACCGGGGAGCTGTTTTTT. Translating it yields CASEQNTGELFF.

In this sample, this clonotype turned up a few times. V is TRBV6-2 or TRBV6-3 and J is TRBJ2-5; 7 nucleotides line up with TRBD1. Germline CDR1 and CDR2: MNHEY and SVGEGT. The CDR3 contains 13 residues. V shed 10 bases, J shed 2 bases, and the junction held 7 bases outside the gene matches. The CDR3 DNA sequence: TGTGCCACCTCCAGGACAGGTCAAGAGACCCAGTACTTC. Amino acid sequence: CATSRTGQETQYF.

The genes are TRBV3-1 and TRBJ2-1, with TRBD2 matching over 11 bases. The CDR3 is 16 residues long. Germline V CDR1 and CDR2: LGHDT, YNNKEL (reference sequence). Trimming cost V 1 base and J 4 bases; bases outside gene matches: 3. The CDR3 coding sequence is TGTGCCAGCAGCCAAGTAACTAGCGGGGGATACAATGAGCAGTTCTTC. This codes for CASSQVTSGGYNEQFF.

This clonotype came up a few times. The chain combines TRBV7-9 with TRBJ2-1, with 9 bases lining up with TRBD2. The CDR3 is 14 amino acids. The germline gives CDR1 SEHNR, CDR2 FQNEAQ (reference sequence). V was clipped by 3 bases and J by 9 bases; unmatched bases: 6. Written as DNA, the CDR3 is TGTGCCAGCAGCTTGGGCGGGGGGGCCCCTGAGCAGTTCTTC. Amino acid sequence: CASSLGGGAPEQFF.

This CDR3 reads CASSLSWDRRGYTEAFF. In DNA form, the CDR3 reads TGTGCCAGCAGTTTATCGTGGGACAGAAGGGGGTACACTGAAGCTTTCTTT. This chain uses TRBV27 with TRBJ1-1; 7 bases match TRBD1. V dropped 0 bases and J dropped 3; count of bases not matched to a gene: 10. Germline V gives CDR1 MNHEY, CDR2 SMNVEV (reference sequence). The CDR3 consists of 17 residues.

The gene calls are TRBV7-9 and TRBJ2-4, with 7 bases identical to TRBD1. Germline V gene data show CDR1 as SEHNR and CDR2 as FQNEAQ (reference sequence). The CDR3 spans 15 residues. After removal of 4 bases from V and 4 bases from J, the junction contained 7 bases not matched to a gene. CDR3 sequence reads: CASSSTTGAKNIQYF. CDR3 nucleotide sequence: TGTGCCAGCAGCTCCACCACAGGGGCTAAAAACATTCAGTACTTC. Together with reference TRBV7-9 and TRBJ2-4, the CDR3 gives the full variable domain: DTGVSQNPRHKITKRGQNVTFRCDPISEHNRLYWYRQTLGQGPEFLTYFQNEAQLEKSRLLSDRFSAERPKGSFSTLEIQRTEQGDSAMYLCASSSTTGAKNIQYFGAGTRLSVL.

The gene calls are TRBV28 and TRBJ2-1, with D tentatively TRBD2 (5 bases). Germline V lookup: CDR1 MDHEN, CDR2 SYDVKM. The CDR3 consists of 17 residues. Trimming removed 7 bases at V and 7 bases at J, with 26 bases between. Here the CDR3 DNA reads TGTGCCAGCACCCCCGGTCCGCGCGGGCCTCATCGGAATGAGCAGTTCTTC. It yields the protein CASTPGPRGPHRNEQFF.

The rearrangement uses TRBV9 and TRBJ2-7; D might be TRBD2 (5 bases). The CDR3 contains 17 residues. Germline CDR1 is SGDLS and CDR2 is YYNGEE. V was cut by 0 bases and J by 0 bases, with 16 bases left in between. CDR3 protein: CASSVGGGLSSSYEQYF. CDR3 DNA sequence: TGTGCCAGCAGCGTAGGCGGAGGACTGTCGAGCTCCTACGAGCAGTACTTC.

This clonotype was counted ten times or more. This chain's CDR3 is CASSEAVGLTDTQYF. DNA of the CDR3: TGTGCCAGCAGTGAAGCGGTAGGCTTAACAGATACGCAGTATTTT. V gene TRBV6-1 combines with J gene TRBJ2-3; no clear D. The CDR3 runs to 15 residues. CDR1 and CDR2 from the germline V gene are MNHNS and SASEGT. Trimming left V 0 bases short and J 3 bases short, with 10 bases between.

In this sample, this clonotype turned up many times. The chain links TRBV7-2 to TRBJ1-5, with TRBD1 as a possible D gene (6 bases). Germline CDR1 SGHTA, CDR2 FQGNSA. This CDR3 spans 13 amino acids. Trimming took 5 bases from V and 6 from J, leaving 11 bases between them. The CDR3 DNA sequence: TGTGCCAGCAGCCAAGGGGGGTTTCAGCCCCAGCATTTT. Its translation: CASSQGGFQPQHF.

This clonotype was recorded many times. The V gene is TRBV7-2, the J gene TRBJ1-4; unclear D gene. The length of the CDR3 is 15 residues. CDR1 and CDR2 from the germline V gene are SGHTA and FQGNSA. V lost 1 base and J lost 6, with 12 bases in between. The CDR3 nucleotides are TGTGCCAGCAGCTTAGAGGGTTTAAGTGATGAAAAACTGTTTTTT. It codes for CASSLEGLSDEKLFF.